Listed here are 8 T cell receptor beta chains from one sample, sequenced in a study of T-cell reconstitution after alpha-beta-depleted transplantation in children. The TCRbeta library incorporated unique molecular identifiers. TCRdb reprocessed the PCR reads with MiXCR, giving one entry per CDR3 protein. The table shows 700,000 to 950,000 distinct CDR3 sequences, with less than 20% occurring only once. The sample was PBMCs, mostly from graft donor cells, taken 360 days after TCRalphabeta/CD19-depleted stem cell transplant. Every receptor here comes from a male patient between 10 and 17 years old who had a stem cell transplant for acute lymphoblastic leukemia, so the T cells may come from the graft donor.

This sequence joins TRBV28 and TRBJ2-5; 9 bases are shared with TRBD2. After removal of 2 bases from V and 3 bases from J, the junction contained 10 bases not matched to a gene. CDR3 length: 17 amino acids. Germline loops: CDR1 MDHEN, CDR2 SYDVKM. The CDR3 nucleotides are TGTGCCAGCAGTTTACCTTTGGCGGGAGGGGATAAAGAGACCCAGTACTTC. This encodes CASSLPLAGGDKETQYF.

The chain recombines TRBV10-3 with TRBJ2-7, with 10 bases lining up with TRBD1. The V gene end was trimmed by 2 bases and the J gene end by 3 bases; junction bases not matched to a gene: 4. The CDR3 loop spans 15 amino acids. The germline CDR1 and CDR2 sequences are ENHRY and SYGVKD. CDR3 coding DNA: TGTGCCATCAGTGAGCCGGGACAGGGGAGCTACGAGCAGTACTTC. Amino acid sequence: CAISEPGQGSYEQYF.

This clonotype was recorded many times. The chain couples TRBV20-1 to TRBJ2-1; D may be TRBD1 or TRBD2 (5 bases each). V shed 5 bases and J shed 9 bases, with 14 bases lying between them. CDR1 is DFQATT, CDR2 SNEGSKA, per germline (reference sequence). This CDR3 region has 12 residues. The chain's CDR3 is CSARKTGTEQFF. CDR3 sequence (DNA): TGCAGTGCTCGGAAGACGGGGACTGAGCAGTTCTTC.

There are many counts of this clonotype. The chain has TRBV24-1 and TRBJ2-7; possible D gene TRBD1, 6 bases. Between the trimmed V and J ends, which lost 0 bases and 4 bases, there was a span of 15 bases. This CDR3 is 16 amino acids long. Germline values: CDR1 KGHDR, CDR2 SFDVKD. Written as DNA, the CDR3 is TGTGCCACCAGTGATTTGACCCAGGGGAAGACATACGAGCAGTACTTC. It yields the protein CATSDLTQGKTYEQYF.

In this sample, this clonotype turned up many times. The chain couples TRBV6-5 to TRBJ2-1; weak D call: TRBD2 (5 bases). This CDR3 is built from 15 residues. The ends were cut back, 0 bases at V and 4 bases at J, with 10 bases in the middle. Germline V gene lookup returns CDR1 MNHEY and CDR2 SVGAGI. The CDR3 coding sequence is TGTGCCAGCAGTTACTCAGCGGACCCTTACAATGAGCAGTTCTTC. As protein: CASSYSADPYNEQFF.

This sequence joins TRBV6-4 and TRBJ2-3, with D perhaps TRBD1 (6 bases). Trimming removed 6 bases from V and 0 bases from J, with 25 bases in between. The V gene's germline CDR1 is MRHNA and CDR2 SNTAGT. This CDR3 has 19 amino acids. In DNA, the CDR3 is TGTGCCAGCAGACGGACGACCGGACAGACGGACTCGAGCACAGATACGCAGTATTTT. Protein sequence: CASRRTTGQTDSSTDTQYF.

The chain uses TRBV28 and TRBJ2-1, with TRBD2 matching 7 bases. This CDR3 has 15 residues. CDR1 MDHEN and CDR2 SYDVKM come from the germline V gene. The V segment lost 7 bases and the J segment 5 bases; nucleotides outside the gene matches: 11. CDR3 in DNA: TGTGCCAGCACTTTCGGGGGGAGGCCTAACAATGAGCAGTTCTTC. Its protein product is CASTFGGRPNNEQFF.

The chain employs TRBV29-1 and TRBJ2-1; 12 bases are a match to TRBD2. The CDR3 totals 16 residues. CDR1 is SQVTM, CDR2 ANQGSEA, per germline. V shed 6 bases and J 8 bases; nucleotides not matched to a gene: 14. The CDR3 loop reads CSVMGASGRVRDEQFF. CDR3 in DNA: TGCAGCGTCATGGGGGCTAGCGGGAGGGTCAGGGATGAGCAGTTCTTC.